This T cell receptor beta chain was recorded in a study of CD8+ T cells in alopecia areata. The overall study: The tofacitinib course ran for 6 to 18 months and was followed by 6 months off drug. General study results and limits: Resident alphabeta T-cell populations of normal skin are likewise subject to sequencing in scalp samples. Scalp lesions, especially in alopecia totalis/universalis, had higher clonality than normal scalp.

The CDR3 covers 13 residues. Trimming at V came to 2 bases and at J to 9 bases, leaving 5 bases not matched to a gene. Germline V gene sequence: CDR1 MNHEY, CDR2 SMNVEV (reference sequence). For this clone: Its antigen is unidentified.

Extracted from the samples, RNA was reverse transcribed into cDNA to serve as the sequencing template. Clones were read by immunoSEQ multiplex PCR, and TCRdb kept only the in-frame ones, dropping some. The data hold 69,000 or so clones, with approximately 64% observed a single time. Those with alopecia areata gave lesional scalp punch biopsies and peripheral blood. This rearrangement joins TRBV27 to TRBJ1-2; 8 bases are shared with TRBD1. The sample in question was CD8+ T cells sorted from blood, obtained at week 0. This receptor was taken from a human donor with alopecia areata. The chain's CDR3 is CASSLGGQGSYTF. CDR3 nucleotides: TGTGCCAGCAGTTTAGGAGGACAGGGAAGCTACACCTTC.